The clone carrying this TCR beta chain was seen a single time. In germline, CDR1 is MDHEN, CDR2 SYDVKM. Trimming removed 6 bases from V and 3 bases from J, with 11 bases in between. The CDR3 has 13 residues. The data originate from a study of blood T cell repertoires in COVID-19. About the research overall: The analysed material was cDNA or gDNA that came from T cells, B-cell-depleted T cells, or PBMCs.

The assay was immunoSEQ multiplex PCR, and TCRdb's table has in-frame clones only and misses some. The table lists about 350,000 clones, approximately 84% of them singletons, with roughly 3% in the top ten. Specimen: PBMCs or T cells enriched from blood (not recorded which). The clonotype was recovered from a woman in her 30s who had recovered from COVID-19. J is TRBJ1-2 and V is TRBV28; D not certain. The CDR3 reads CASRGLLYYGYTF. The CDR3 DNA is TGTGCCAGCAGAGGACTACTATACTATGGCTACACCTTC.